Detailed here is one TCR beta chain. Its antigen is not known. Germline V gives CDR1 MGHRA, CDR2 YSYEKL. V dropped 3 bases and J dropped 5 bases, with 17 bases sitting between them. There are 16 residues in the CDR3. TCRdb's table, derived via immunoSEQ multiplex PCR, lists solely in-frame clones and lacks some. The repertoire holds around 750,000 clones, over 65% seen once, with approximately 1.6% in the top ten. These data are taken from a study of shared clonotypes between healthy human individuals. Study information: Used for every donor were three CD4 naive, three CD4 memory, two CD8 naive and one CD8 memory plate.

Findings of the study overall: For naive CD4 cells, approximately 5% of clonotypes were shared across a handful of donors.

This TCR came from a woman under 40 in good health. J is TRBJ2-1 and V is TRBV4-1; unclear D gene. Material: memory CD4+ T cells sorted from blood. The subset denotes: CD45RA-negative fraction. CDR3 in DNA: TGCGCCAGCAGCCATTACTCACGAGGCCCAGACAATGAGCAGTTCTTC. Translation: CASSHYSRGPDNEQFF.